This T cell receptor beta chain appears in the sequencing data of a study of T-cell memory formation after mild COVID-19. A note on this clonotype: The antigen is unknown. Sequence at one end of the junction differs from germline and may be a read error.

TCRalpha and TCRbeta libraries used 5'RACE with constant-segment primers and UMIs. One entry per CDR3 protein, called by TCRdb with MiXCR from the 5' RACE reads. The profile covers roughly 450,000 distinct CDR3 sequences, with 18% appearing a single time and 12% taken by the ten largest. The CDR3 contains 12 residues. Study-level results: Contracting CD8+ clones were enriched in EMRA, CD4+ mainly in CM and EM.

This chain uses TRBV12-3 or TRBV12-4 with TRBJ2-3; the D gene is possibly TRBD1 (6 bases). Sequenced sample: PBMCs or a T cell subset sorted from them (not recorded which). The TCR comes from an adult woman who had mild COVID-19 (a few samples of this study predate the infection). Cell type and time point are not known. The CDR3 sequence: CASSSPGGQYVF. The DNA for the CDR3 is TGTGCCAGCAGTTCCCCTGGAGGACAGTACGTTTTT.